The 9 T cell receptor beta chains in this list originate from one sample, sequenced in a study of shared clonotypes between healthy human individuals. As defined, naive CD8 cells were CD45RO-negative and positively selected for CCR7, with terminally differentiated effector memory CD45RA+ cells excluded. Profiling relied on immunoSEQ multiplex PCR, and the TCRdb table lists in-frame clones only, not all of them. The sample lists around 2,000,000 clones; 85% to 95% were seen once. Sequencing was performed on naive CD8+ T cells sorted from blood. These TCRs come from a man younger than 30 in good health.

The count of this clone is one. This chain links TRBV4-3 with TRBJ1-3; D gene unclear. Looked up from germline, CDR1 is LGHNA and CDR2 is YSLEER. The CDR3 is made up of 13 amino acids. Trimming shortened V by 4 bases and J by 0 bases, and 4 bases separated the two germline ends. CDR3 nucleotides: TGCGCCAGCAGCCTCCGCTCTGGAAACACCATATATTTT. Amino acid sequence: CASSLRSGNTIYF.

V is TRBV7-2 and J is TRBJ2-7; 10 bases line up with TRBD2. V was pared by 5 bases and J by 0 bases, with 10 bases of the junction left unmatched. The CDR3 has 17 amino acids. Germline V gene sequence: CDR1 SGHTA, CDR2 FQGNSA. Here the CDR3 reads CASSASGTSASSYEQYF. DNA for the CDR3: TGTGCCAGCAGCGCTTCCGGGACTAGCGCGAGCTCCTACGAGCAGTACTTC.

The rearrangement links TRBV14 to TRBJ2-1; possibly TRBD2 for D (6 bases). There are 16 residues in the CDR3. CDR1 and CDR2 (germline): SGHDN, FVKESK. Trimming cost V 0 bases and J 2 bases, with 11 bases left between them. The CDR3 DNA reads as TGTGCCAGCAGCCAAGATTTCGCGGGACCCTACAATGAGCAGTTCTTC. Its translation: CASSQDFAGPYNEQFF.

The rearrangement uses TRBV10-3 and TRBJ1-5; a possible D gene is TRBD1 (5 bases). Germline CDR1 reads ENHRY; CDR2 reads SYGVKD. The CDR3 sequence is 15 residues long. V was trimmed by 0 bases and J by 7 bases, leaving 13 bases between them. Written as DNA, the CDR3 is TGTGCCATCAGTGAGTCAAGGGGTCCCCCCCAGCCCCAGCATTTT. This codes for CAISESRGPPQPQHF.

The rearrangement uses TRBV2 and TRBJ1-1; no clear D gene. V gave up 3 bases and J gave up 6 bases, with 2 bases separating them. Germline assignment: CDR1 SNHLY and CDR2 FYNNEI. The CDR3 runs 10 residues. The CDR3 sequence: CASSDPEAFF. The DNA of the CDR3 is TGTGCCAGCAGTGACCCTGAAGCTTTCTTT. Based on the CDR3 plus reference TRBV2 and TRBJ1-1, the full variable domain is EPEVTQTPSHQVTQMGQEVILRCVPISNHLYFYWYRQILGQKVEFLVSFYNNEISEKSEIFDDQFSVERPDGSNFTLKIRSTKLEDSAMYFCASSDPEAFFGQGTRLTVV.

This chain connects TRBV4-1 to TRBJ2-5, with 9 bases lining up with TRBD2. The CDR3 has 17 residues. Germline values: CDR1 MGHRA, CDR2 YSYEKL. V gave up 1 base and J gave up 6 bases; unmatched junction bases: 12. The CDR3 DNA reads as TGCGCCAGCAGCCAAGGCGTGGTAGCGGGAGATTGGAAGACCCAGTACTTC. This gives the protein CASSQGVVAGDWKTQYF.

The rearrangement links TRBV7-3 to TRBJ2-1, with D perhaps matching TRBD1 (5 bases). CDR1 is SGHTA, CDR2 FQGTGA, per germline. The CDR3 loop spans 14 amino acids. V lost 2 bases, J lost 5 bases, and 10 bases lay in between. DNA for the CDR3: TGTGCCAGCAGCTTATTTAGCAGGGACAATGAGCAGTTCTTC. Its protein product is CASSLFSRDNEQFF. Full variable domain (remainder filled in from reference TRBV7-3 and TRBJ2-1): GAGVSQTPSNKVTEKGKYVELRCDPISGHTALYWYRQSLGQGPEFLIYFQGTGAADDSGLPNDRFFAVRPEGSVSTLKIQRTERGDSAVYLCASSLFSRDNEQFFGPGTRLTVL.

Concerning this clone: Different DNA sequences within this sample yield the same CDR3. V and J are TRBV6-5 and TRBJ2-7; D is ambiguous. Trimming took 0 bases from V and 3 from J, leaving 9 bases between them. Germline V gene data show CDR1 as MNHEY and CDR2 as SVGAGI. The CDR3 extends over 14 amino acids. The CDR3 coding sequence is TGTGCCAGCAGTTACTCATCCTCGCGCTACGAGCAGTACTTC. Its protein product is CASSYSSSRYEQYF.

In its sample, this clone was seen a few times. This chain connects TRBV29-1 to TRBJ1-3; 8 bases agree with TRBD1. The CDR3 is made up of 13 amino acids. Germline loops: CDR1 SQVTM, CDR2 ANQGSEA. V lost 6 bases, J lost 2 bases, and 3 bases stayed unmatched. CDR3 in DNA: TGCAGCGTGTCAGGGGGCCCTGGAAACACCATATATTTT. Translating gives CSVSGGPGNTIYF.